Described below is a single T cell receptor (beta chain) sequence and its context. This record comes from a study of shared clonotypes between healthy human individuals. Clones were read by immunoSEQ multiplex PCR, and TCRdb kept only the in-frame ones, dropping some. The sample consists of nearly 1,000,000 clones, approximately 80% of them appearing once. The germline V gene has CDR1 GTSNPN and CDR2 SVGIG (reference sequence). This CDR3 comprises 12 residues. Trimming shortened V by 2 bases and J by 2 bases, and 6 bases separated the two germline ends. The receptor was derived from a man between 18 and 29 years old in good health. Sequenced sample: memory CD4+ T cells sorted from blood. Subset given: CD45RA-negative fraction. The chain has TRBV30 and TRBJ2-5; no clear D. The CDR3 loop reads CAWSPQQETQYF. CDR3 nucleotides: TGTGCCTGGAGTCCGCAACAAGAGACCCAGTACTTC.